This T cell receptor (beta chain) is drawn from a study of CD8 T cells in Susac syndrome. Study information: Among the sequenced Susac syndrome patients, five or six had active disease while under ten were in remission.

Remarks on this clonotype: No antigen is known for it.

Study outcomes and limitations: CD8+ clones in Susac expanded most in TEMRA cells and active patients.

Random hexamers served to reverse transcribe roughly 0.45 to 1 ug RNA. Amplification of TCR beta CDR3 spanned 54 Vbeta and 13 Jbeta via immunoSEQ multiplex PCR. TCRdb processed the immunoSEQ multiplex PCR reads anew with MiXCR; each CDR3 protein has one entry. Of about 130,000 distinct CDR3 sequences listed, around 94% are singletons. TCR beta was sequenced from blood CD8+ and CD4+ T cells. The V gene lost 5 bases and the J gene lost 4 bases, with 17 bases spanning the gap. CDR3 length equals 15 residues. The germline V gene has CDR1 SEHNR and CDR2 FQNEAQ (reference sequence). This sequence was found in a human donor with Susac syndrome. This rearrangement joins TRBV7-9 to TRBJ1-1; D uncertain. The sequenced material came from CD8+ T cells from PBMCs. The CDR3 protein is CASSQWSRVGTEAFF. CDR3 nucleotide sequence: TGTGCCAGCAGCCAGTGGTCGCGGGTTGGCACTGAAGCTTTCTTT. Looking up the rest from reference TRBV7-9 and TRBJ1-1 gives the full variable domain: DTGVSQNPRHKITKRGQNVTFRCDPISEHNRLYWYRQTLGQGPEFLTYFQNEAQLEKSRLLSDRFSAERPKGSFSTLEIQRTEQGDSAMYLCASSQWSRVGTEAFFGQGTRLTVV.